This T cell receptor beta chain originates from a study of CD8 T cells in Susac syndrome. Turning to this clonotype: The antigen remains undetermined.

The RNA, roughly 0.5 to 1 ug, was put through reverse transcription using random hexamers. An immunoSEQ multiplex PCR generated amplified TCR beta CDR3 products spanning 54 Vbeta and 13 Jbeta. TCRdb used MiXCR to reprocess the immunoSEQ multiplex PCR reads, holding one entry per CDR3 protein. The data show about 210,000 distinct CDR3 sequences, 95% seen once. Whole-study findings and limits: The study conceded that its TCR sequencing and HLA analysis involved relatively few individuals.

The germline CDR1 and CDR2 sequences are DFQATT and SNEGSKA (reference sequence). With V trimmed by 5 bases and J by 4 bases, 8 bases remained unmatched. The CDR3 sequence is 15 residues long. Multiple sclerosis controls were treatment-naive patients with stable or active relapsing-remitting disease. This chain joins TRBV20-1 and TRBJ2-3; 11 positions agree with TRBD2. The sequenced sample was CD4+ T cells from PBMCs. This clonotype originated in a human donor with multiple sclerosis. In DNA, the CDR3 is TGCAGTGCTGGAACTTCTAGCGGGGGGCCAGATACGCAGTATTTT. As protein: CSAGTSSGGPDTQYF.